Detailed here is one TCR beta chain. Its target is not known. The entry originates in a study of shared clonotypes between healthy human individuals. Findings and limits, study-wide: Researchers found naive subsets generally carried larger estimated richness than memory subsets.

The germline V gene has CDR1 KGHSH and CDR2 LQKENI. Trimming stripped 1 base from V and 0 bases from J, with 10 bases between. The CDR3 has 16 residues. Profiled with immunoSEQ multiplex PCR; TCRdb holds only in-frame clones, not every one. The sample lists roughly 1.4 million clones, approximately 98.5% occurring once. Donation came from healthy HIV-negative adults that had no recent acute infections or vaccinations. The specimen sequenced was naive CD4+ T cells sorted from blood. Regarding subset: CD45RA+ positively selected. The chain carries TRBV18 and TRBJ1-3; possibly TRBD1 for D (5 bases). The TCR comes from a man aged 30 to 45 in good health. The CDR3 nucleotides read TGTGCCAGCTCACCACGGGGAGGGACCTCTGGAAACACCATATATTTT. Encoded protein: CASSPRGGTSGNTIYF.